This entry describes one TCR beta chain. This clonotype has more than one count but fewer than ten. This clone's antigen is unknown. It has no much larger one-base neighbor in the sample; base qualities were not kept. From the germline V gene (reference sequence), CDR1 is MNHEY and CDR2 is SMNVEV. Taken from cysteine to phenylalanine, the CDR3 has 15 residues. CDR3 DNA only is kept here, 45 bases in frame from base 1. V is trimmed back by 5 bases and J by 1 base, and the junction contains 7 bases that no gene match accounts for. The sequencer listed for this sample is Illumina HiSeq 2500. Quantitative 5'-RACE with molecular barcodes was the method used to prepare the TCR beta libraries. The authors' analysis ran thus. To identify disease-linked TCR variants, a new computational method was used, one built on a probabilistic model of VDJ rearrangement. TCRdb took the public reads, trimmed them with fastp at Q25, ran MiXCR for clone calling and kept in-frame beta chains. Each entry merges the rows of one CDR3 protein and shows their most common DNA and genes. TCRdb, not the authors, supplied the V and J calls. The sample has 100,000 to 150,000 distinct CDR3 sequences on record, about a sixth of them singletons. Together, the top ten hold about 33% of the sample.

The data stem from a study of CD8 T cells in ankylosing spondylitis (dated by TCRdb to 2017 to 2019). Describing the broader study: To find TCR variants linked to disease, the study profiled T cell receptor beta repertoires in ankylosing spondylitis patients and healthy donors. Peripheral blood was sampled, and synovial fluid was additionally collected from ankylosing spondylitis patients. The full study cohort comprised 25 ankylosing spondylitis patients and 85 to 120 healthy donors.

What the work shows at the level of the full study, not this receptor alone: Some TCR beta motif variants had previously been reported in synovial fluid and blood of reactive arthritis patients, which suggested common disease-initiation mechanisms. A CD8+ phenotype was shown by the disease-linked clones, which were found at relatively low frequencies in peripheral blood. Blood from ankylosing spondylitis patients appeared to be characterized by a TCR beta motif made up of several highly homologous amino acid variants. The disease-linked clones were reported as significantly enriched in matched synovial fluid samples from ankylosing spondylitis patients.

This TCR was sampled from a male donor with ankylosing spondylitis. Sequencing was carried out using blood, either unsorted or a sorted T cell fraction (not recorded which). The V and J genes are TRBV27 and TRBJ2-7; 8 bases in the middle match TRBD2. The sequenced DNA: TGTGCCAGCAGTCCCCTCGGGGGGGTATCCTACGAGCAGTACTTC. This encodes CASSPLGGVSYEQYF.